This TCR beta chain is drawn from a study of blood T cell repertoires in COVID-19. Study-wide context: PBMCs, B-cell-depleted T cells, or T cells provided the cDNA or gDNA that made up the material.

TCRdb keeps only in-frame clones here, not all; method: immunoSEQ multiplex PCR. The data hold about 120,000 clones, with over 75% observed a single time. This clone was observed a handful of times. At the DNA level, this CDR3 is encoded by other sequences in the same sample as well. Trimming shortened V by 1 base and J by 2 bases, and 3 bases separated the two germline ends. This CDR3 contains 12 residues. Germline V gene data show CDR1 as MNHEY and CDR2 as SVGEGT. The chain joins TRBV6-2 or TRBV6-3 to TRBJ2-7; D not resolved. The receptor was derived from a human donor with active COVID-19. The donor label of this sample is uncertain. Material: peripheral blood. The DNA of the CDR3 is TGTGCCAGCAGTTACTTAGCCTACGAGCAGTACTTC. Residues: CASSYLAYEQYF.